These 17 T cell receptor beta chains share one sample of origin, sequenced in a study of blood T cells in healthy people across ages. Primers used in a second PCR of about 6 to 11 cycles were a sample-barcoded 5' primer and a J-beta primer mix. Each CDR3 protein gets one entry after TCRdb re-called the 5' RACE reads with MiXCR. The table lists 750,000 to 1,000,000 distinct CDR3 sequences, almost 30% of them singletons, with about 10% in the top ten. These same data were also listed under a study on T cells of mothers and their children.

Sequenced sample: blood. These receptors originate from a woman aged 35 to 49 in good health.

This clonotype occurred many times. This rearrangement joins TRBV7-6 to TRBJ2-5; D is perhaps TRBD2 (6 bases). CDR1 is SGHVS, CDR2 FNYEAQ, per germline. The CDR3 has 12 residues. The CDR3 sequence is CAAAGHQETQYF. The CDR3 nucleotides are TGTGCGGCTGCGGGGCACCAAGAGACCCAGTACTTC.

Turning to this clonotype: A much larger clone lies a single base off, so this may be a read error. This sequence joins TRBV6-1 and TRBJ2-5; 9 bases are a match to TRBD1. Judging by the DNA end, TRBJ2-7 fits better; the J call may be wrong. The CDR3 totals 15 residues. Per the germline V gene, CDR1 is MNHNS and CDR2 is SASEGT. Here the CDR3 DNA reads TGTACCAGCGAAGACTACAGGGGGCGATGGTACGAGCAGTACTTC. Translated, it gives CTSEDYRGRWYEQYF.

This clonotype was recorded a few times. The genes are TRBV5-5 and TRBJ2-7; 9 bases agree with TRBD1. The junction had 5 bases not matched to a gene; V was cut back by 4 bases and J by 3 bases. The CDR3 length is 14 residues. CDR1 and CDR2 (germline): SGHKS, YYEKEE (reference sequence). The DNA of the CDR3 is TGTGCCAGCAGCCACGGACAGGGGTTCTACGAGCAGTACTTC. This translates into CASSHGQGFYEQYF. Using reference TRBV5-5 and TRBJ2-7 for the parts outside the CDR3, the full variable domain is DAGVTQSPTHLIKTRGQQVTLRCSPISGHKSVSWYQQVLGQGPQFIFQYYEKEERGRGNFPDRFSARQFPNYSSELNVNALLLGDSALYLCASSHGQGFYEQYFGPGTRLTVT.

This clonotype was picked up many times. This sequence joins TRBV24-1 and TRBJ2-7, with D unresolved. V shed 0 bases and J shed 1 base, with 6 bases lying between them. In germline, CDR1 is KGHDR, CDR2 SFDVKD. The CDR3 sequence is 14 residues long. In DNA form, the CDR3 reads TGTGCCACCAGTGATTTGTGGGCGTCCTACGAGCAGTACTTC. Encoded protein: CATSDLWASYEQYF.

This clonotype was recorded a few times. V usage is TRBV6-2 or TRBV6-3 and J usage is TRBJ2-6; D gene ambiguous. The V gene's germline CDR1 is MNHEY and CDR2 SVGEGT. The length of the CDR3 is 14 residues. Trimming shortened V by 7 bases and J by 2 bases, and 9 bases separated the two germline ends. The CDR3 DNA is TGTGCCAGCACCACCTACCCTGGGGCCAACGTCCTGACTTTC. As protein: CASTTYPGANVLTF.

This clonotype was detected only a few times. The chain uses TRBV6-1 and TRBJ2-5, with D unclear. From germline, CDR1 is MNHNS and CDR2 SASEGT. The ends were cut back, 5 bases at V and 5 bases at J, with 9 bases in the middle. This CDR3 comprises 12 residues. CDR3 protein: CASSRNLETQYF. The DNA for the CDR3 is TGTGCCAGCAGTCGGAACCTGGAGACCCAGTACTTC.

This chain connects TRBV4-1 to TRBJ2-3, with D uncertain. This CDR3 comprises 17 residues. The germline CDR1 and CDR2 sequences are MGHRA and YSYEKL. V was trimmed by 0 bases and J by 4 bases, leaving 17 bases between them. The CDR3 loop reads CASSQEGLVGSSDTQYF. Written as DNA, the CDR3 is TGCGCCAGCAGCCAAGAGGGATTGGTCGGATCCTCAGATACGCAGTATTTT.

The V and J genes are TRBV7-2 and TRBJ2-7; 9 bases agree with TRBD1. This CDR3 contains 17 residues. Trimming cost V 5 bases and J 2 bases; bases outside gene matches: 13. CDR1 is SGHTA, CDR2 FQGNSA, per germline. The CDR3 spells CASSLPDVRDRAYEQYF. CDR3 DNA sequence: TGTGCCAGCAGCCTACCGGATGTCCGGGACAGGGCCTACGAGCAGTACTTC.

This clonotype was observed a handful of times. The genes are TRBV2 and TRBJ1-1, with TRBD1 identical over 8 bases. The CDR3 runs to 14 residues. Germline lookup yields CDR1 SNHLY and CDR2 FYNNEI. V dropped 3 bases and J dropped 8; count of bases not matched to a gene: 8. CDR3 sequence reads: CASSDYAGTGEAFF. In nucleotides, the CDR3 is TGTGCCAGCAGTGATTATGCGGGGACAGGCGAAGCTTTCTTT.

Notes on this clonotype: A much larger clone sits a single nucleotide away, making a read error possible. This chain connects TRBV21-1 to TRBJ2-7; the table's D gene call, TRBD1, was not cross checked with the DNA. TRBV21-1 is deemed a pseudogene. The CDR3 totals 17 residues. CDR3 DNA sequence: TGTGCCAGCAGCACCCTGGGACGTCTGGGGAACCACTACGGGCAGTACTTC. Translating it yields CASSTLGRLGNHYGQYF.

This clonotype appeared a few times. V gene TRBV12-3 or TRBV12-4 combines with J gene TRBJ2-4; TRBD1 agrees at 9 bases. The J call could be wrong; TRBJ2-7 is a better fit for the DNA end. The CDR3 spans 14 residues. The CDR3 DNA reads TGTGCCAGCAGTTTAGACAGGGGGCTGAGCGAGCAGTACTTC. Amino acid sequence: CASSLDRGLSEQYF.

The table lists this clonotype with a few counts. This sequence joins TRBV7-8 and TRBJ2-1, with 11 bases aligning to TRBD1. Germline V gives CDR1 SGHVS, CDR2 FQNEAQ. The CDR3 is made up of 21 amino acids. V trimming: 6 bases; J trimming: 9 bases; junction bases outside the gene matches: 28. As DNA, the CDR3 is TGTGCCAGCAGAAAAGCACCCCGGGACAGGGGGGGCGGGGTGGCCCAAGGTGAGCAGTTCTTC. It yields the protein CASRKAPRDRGGGVAQGEQFF.

This clonotype was found many times. This chain uses TRBV7-3 with TRBJ2-7; 8 nucleotides match TRBD1. The CDR3 covers 13 residues. J lost 6 bases, V lost 6 bases, and 7 bases had no gene match. CDR1 and CDR2 (germline): SGHTA, FQGTGA. The CDR3 loop reads CASSNSGGGEQYF. For the CDR3, the DNA is TGTGCCAGCAGTAACTCAGGGGGCGGCGAGCAGTACTTC.

This clonotype has a handful of counts. The chain has TRBV6-1 and TRBJ1-2, with a weak D call TRBD1 (5 bases). V gave up 7 bases and J gave up 4 bases, with 13 bases separating them. This CDR3 is built from 13 residues. Germline CDR1 is MNHNS and CDR2 is SASEGT. The CDR3 loop reads CASTAGQVYGYTF. CDR3 DNA sequence: TGTGCCAGCACGGCAGGGCAGGTCTATGGCTACACCTTC.

The sample holds a few counts of this clonotype. The chain employs TRBV29-1 and TRBJ2-7; D is ambiguous. V lost 4 bases, J lost 1 base, and 8 bases lay in between. Germline CDR1 SQVTM, CDR2 ANQGSEA. The CDR3 runs to 12 residues. CDR3 loop: CSVGWDSYEQYF. The CDR3 nucleotides read TGCAGCGTTGGGTGGGATTCCTACGAGCAGTACTTC.

To note about this clonotype: A much bigger clone sits one base away, suggesting this may be a read error. This sequence joins TRBV6-4 and TRBJ2-1; 8 positions match TRBD1. CDR3 size: 14 residues. Per germline, CDR1 MRHNA and CDR2 SNTAGT. The CDR3 reads CAGSEQGGRNEQFF. CDR3 nucleotide sequence: TGTGCCGGCAGTGAACAGGGGGGCAGGAATGAGCAGTTCTTC.

There are many counts of this clonotype. V gene TRBV27 combines with J gene TRBJ2-7, with TRBD2 matching over 11 bases. From germline, CDR1 is MNHEY and CDR2 SMNVEV (reference sequence). The CDR3 is 16 amino acids. With 2 bases clipped from V and 3 bases from J, the junction kept 6 bases outside the gene matches. CDR3 residues: CASSLLTSGSNYEQYF. The CDR3, as DNA: TGTGCCAGCAGTTTACTTACTAGCGGGAGTAACTACGAGCAGTACTTC.